Sequencing of this T cell receptor (beta chain) was carried out in a study of blood T cell repertoires in COVID-19. Whole-study context: Nucleic acid was either cDNA or gDNA, and it came from T cells, B-cell-depleted T cells, or PBMCs.

The V end lost 0 bases, the J end lost 0 bases, and 9 bases lay between the germline ends. The germline V gene encodes CDR1 KGHSH and CDR2 LQKENI. The CDR3 sequence is 16 residues long. Original data processing: How many nucleated cells were present was estimated from reference gene primer amplification. The method was immunoSEQ multiplex PCR; TCRdb's version includes in-frame clones alone and lacks a portion of them. V and J calls and clone size are as listed in that table; D and trimming were resolved from the DNA. The sample consists of around 57,000 clones, about 87% of them appearing once. Specimen: peripheral blood. This sequence originates from a human donor with active COVID-19. The donor label of this sample is uncertain. V gene TRBV18 combines with J gene TRBJ1-3, with D possibly being TRBD1 (6 bases). In DNA form, the CDR3 reads TGTGCCAGCTCACCACCGGGGACACGCTCTGGAAACACCATATATTTT. It encodes CASSPPGTRSGNTIYF.